One sample yielded the 4 T cell receptor beta chains listed below, sequenced in a study of T cells after yellow fever vaccination. Via MiXCR, TCRdb re-called the 5' RACE reads, giving one row per CDR3 protein. The sample contains hundreds of thousands of distinct CDR3 sequences, approximately 13% of which appear only once. The sequencing here drew on PBMCs, taken on the day of the yellow fever booster vaccination. The receptor set was obtained from a man aged 25-45 years who received the YFV17D yellow fever vaccine.

This clonotype turned up a few times. The V gene is TRBV20-1, the J gene TRBJ2-1; TRBD2 might be the D (5 bases). The CDR3 is 14 amino acids. Looked up from germline, CDR1 is DFQATT and CDR2 is SNEGSKA (reference sequence). Deletions cut 6 bases from V and 3 bases from J, with 15 bases between. The CDR3 protein is CSAEGQRNYNEQFF. The CDR3 bases are TGCAGTGCCGAGGGCCAGCGGAACTACAATGAGCAGTTCTTC.

This clonotype was recorded a few times. The chain carries TRBV7-9 and TRBJ1-6; D is possibly TRBD1 (5 bases). There are 15 residues in the CDR3. Trimming shortened V by 5 bases and J by 7 bases, and 15 bases separated the two germline ends. CDR1 and CDR2 (germline): SEHNR, FQNEAQ (reference sequence). The CDR3 region has the DNA TGTGCCAGCAGCACCGAGGGACTGGGAAATTCACCCCTCCACTTT. Protein: CASSTEGLGNSPLHF. Full variable domain (outside the CDR3, taken from reference TRBV7-9 and TRBJ1-6): DTGVSQNPRHKITKRGQNVTFRCDPISEHNRLYWYRQTLGQGPEFLTYFQNEAQLEKSRLLSDRFSAERPKGSFSTLEIQRTEQGDSAMYLCASSTEGLGNSPLHFGNGTRLTVT.

The chain couples TRBV7-3 to TRBJ2-7; no clear D. CDR1 and CDR2 (germline): SGHTA, FQGTGA. CDR3 length: 13 amino acids. Between the trimmed V and J ends, which lost 2 bases and 3 bases, there was a span of 8 bases. CDR3 DNA sequence: TGTGCCAGCAGCTTATGGGATGGCTACGAGCAGTACTTC. Protein product: CASSLWDGYEQYF.

The CDR3 DNA reads TGTGCCAGCAGTTCCTCGGGGGCAGGGGGTCAGCCCCAGCATTTT. Translated: CASSSSGAGGQPQHF. The chain joins TRBV28 to TRBJ1-5; the match to TRBD1 covers 7 bases. CDR1 and CDR2 from the germline V gene are MDHEN and SYDVKM. CDR3 size: 15 residues. J gave up 6 bases and V 4 bases, and 9 bases lay outside the gene matches.